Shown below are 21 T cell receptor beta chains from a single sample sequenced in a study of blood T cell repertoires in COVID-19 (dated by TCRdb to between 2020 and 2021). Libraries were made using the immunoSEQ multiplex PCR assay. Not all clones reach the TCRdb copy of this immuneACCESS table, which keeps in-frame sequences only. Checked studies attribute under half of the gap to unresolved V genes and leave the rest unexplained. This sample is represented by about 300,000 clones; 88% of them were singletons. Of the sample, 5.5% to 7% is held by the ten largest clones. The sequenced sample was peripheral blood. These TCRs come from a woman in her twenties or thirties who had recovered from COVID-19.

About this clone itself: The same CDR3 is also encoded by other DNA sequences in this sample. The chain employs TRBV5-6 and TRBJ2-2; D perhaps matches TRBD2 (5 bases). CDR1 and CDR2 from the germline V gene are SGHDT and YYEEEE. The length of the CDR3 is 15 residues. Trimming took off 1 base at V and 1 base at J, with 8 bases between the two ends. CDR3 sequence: CASSLWRRNTGELFF. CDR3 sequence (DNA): TGTGCCAGCAGCTTGTGGAGGCGGAACACCGGGGAGCTGTTTTTT.

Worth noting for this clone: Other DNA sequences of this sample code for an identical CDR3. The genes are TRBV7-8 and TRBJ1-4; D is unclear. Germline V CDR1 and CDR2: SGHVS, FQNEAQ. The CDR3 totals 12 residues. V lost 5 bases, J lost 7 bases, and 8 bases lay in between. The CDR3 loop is CASSPGGEKLFF. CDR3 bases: TGTGCCAGCAGCCCCGGTGGTGAAAAACTGTTTTTT.

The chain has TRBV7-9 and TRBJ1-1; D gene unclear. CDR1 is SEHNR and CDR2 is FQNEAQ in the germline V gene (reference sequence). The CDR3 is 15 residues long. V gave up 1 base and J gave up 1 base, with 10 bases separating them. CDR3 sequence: CASSLVSLPNTEAFF. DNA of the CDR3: TGTGCCAGCAGCTTAGTCTCACTACCGAACACTGAAGCTTTCTTT.

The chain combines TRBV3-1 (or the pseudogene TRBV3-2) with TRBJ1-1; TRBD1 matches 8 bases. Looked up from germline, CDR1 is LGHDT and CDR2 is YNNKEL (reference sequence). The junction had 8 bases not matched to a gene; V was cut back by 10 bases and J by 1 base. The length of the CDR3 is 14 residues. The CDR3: CATAPGTGNTEAFF. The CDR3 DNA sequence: TGTGCCACCGCGCCCGGGACAGGGAACACTGAAGCTTTCTTT.

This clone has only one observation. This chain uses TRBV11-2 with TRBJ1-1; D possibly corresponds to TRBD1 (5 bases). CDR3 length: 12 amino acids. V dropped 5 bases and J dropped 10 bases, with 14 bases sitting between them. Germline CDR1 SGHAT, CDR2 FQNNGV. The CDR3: CASSAGPRGAFF. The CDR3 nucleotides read TGTGCCAGCAGCGCGGGACCTCGAGGAGCTTTCTTT.

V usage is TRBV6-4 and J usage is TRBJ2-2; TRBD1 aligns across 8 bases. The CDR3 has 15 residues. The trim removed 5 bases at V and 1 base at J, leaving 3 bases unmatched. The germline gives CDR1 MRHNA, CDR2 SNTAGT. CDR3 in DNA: TGTGCCAGCAGTCCCGGGACAGGGAACACCGGGGAGCTGTTTTTT. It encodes CASSPGTGNTGELFF.

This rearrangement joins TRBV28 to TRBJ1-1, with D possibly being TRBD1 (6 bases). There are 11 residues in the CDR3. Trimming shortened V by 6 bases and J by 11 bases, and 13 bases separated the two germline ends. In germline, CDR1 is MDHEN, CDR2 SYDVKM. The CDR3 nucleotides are TGTGCCAGCAGCCCGAGGGGGTTGGCTTTCTTT. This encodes CASSPRGLAFF.

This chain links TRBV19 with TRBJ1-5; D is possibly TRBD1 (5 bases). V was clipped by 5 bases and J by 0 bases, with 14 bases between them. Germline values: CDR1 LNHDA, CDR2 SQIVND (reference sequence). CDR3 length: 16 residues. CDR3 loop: CASSLMGPRSNQPQHF. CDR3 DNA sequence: TGTGCCAGTAGTCTAATGGGGCCCCGTAGCAATCAGCCCCAGCATTTT.

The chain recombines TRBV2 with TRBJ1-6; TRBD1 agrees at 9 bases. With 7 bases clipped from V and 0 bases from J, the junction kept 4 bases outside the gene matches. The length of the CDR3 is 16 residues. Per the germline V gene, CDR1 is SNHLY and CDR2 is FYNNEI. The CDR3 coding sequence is TGTGCCAGCACAGGACAGGGGAGCTCCTATAATTCACCCCTCCACTTT. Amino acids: CASTGQGSSYNSPLHF.

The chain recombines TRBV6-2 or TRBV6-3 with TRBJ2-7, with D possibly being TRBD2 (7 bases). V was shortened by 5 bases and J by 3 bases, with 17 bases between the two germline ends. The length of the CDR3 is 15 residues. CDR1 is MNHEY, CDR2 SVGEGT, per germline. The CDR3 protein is CASSAVGRGHYEQYF. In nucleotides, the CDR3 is TGTGCCAGCAGTGCAGTGGGGCGGGGGCACTACGAGCAGTACTTC.

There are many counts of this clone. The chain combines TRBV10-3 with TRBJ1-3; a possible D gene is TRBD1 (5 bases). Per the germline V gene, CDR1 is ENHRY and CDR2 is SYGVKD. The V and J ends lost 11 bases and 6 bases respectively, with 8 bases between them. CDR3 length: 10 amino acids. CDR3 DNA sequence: TGTGCCGCCGGACAAAACACCATATATTTT. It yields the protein CAAGQNTIYF.

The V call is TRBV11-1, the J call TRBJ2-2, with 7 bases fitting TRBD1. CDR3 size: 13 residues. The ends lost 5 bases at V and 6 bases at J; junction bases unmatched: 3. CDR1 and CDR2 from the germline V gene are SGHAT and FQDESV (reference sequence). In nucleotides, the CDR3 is TGTGCCAGCAGCCCAGACAGGGCCGGGGAGCTGTTTTTT. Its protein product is CASSPDRAGELFF.

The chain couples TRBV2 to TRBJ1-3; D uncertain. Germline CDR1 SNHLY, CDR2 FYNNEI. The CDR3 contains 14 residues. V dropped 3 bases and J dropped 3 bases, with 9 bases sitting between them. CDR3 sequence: CASSDGRIGNTIYF. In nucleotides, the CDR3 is TGTGCCAGCAGTGACGGGAGAATTGGAAACACCATATATTTT. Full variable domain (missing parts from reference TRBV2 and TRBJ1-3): EPEVTQTPSHQVTQMGQEVILRCVPISNHLYFYWYRQILGQKVEFLVSFYNNEISEKSEIFDDQFSVERPDGSNFTLKIRSTKLEDSAMYFCASSDGRIGNTIYFGEGSWLTVV.

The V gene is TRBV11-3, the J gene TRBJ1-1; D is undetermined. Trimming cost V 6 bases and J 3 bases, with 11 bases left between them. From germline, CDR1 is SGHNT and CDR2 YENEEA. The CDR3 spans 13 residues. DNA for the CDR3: TGTGCCAGCAGTCGGAGGGAGGACACTGAAGCTTTCTTT. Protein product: CASSRREDTEAFF. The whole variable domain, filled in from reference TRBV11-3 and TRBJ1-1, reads EAGVVQSPRYKIIEKKQPVAFWCNPISGHNTLYWYLQNLGQGPELLIRYENEEAVDDSQLPKDRFSAERLKGVDSTLKIQPAELGDSAVYLCASSRREDTEAFFGQGTRLTVV.

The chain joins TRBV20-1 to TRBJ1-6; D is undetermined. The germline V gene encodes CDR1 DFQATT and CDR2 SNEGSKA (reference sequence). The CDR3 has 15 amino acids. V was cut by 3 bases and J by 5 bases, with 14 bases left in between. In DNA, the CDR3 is TGCAGTGCTAGTCTAACAGCCGAGAATAATTCACCCCTCCACTTT. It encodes CSASLTAENNSPLHF.

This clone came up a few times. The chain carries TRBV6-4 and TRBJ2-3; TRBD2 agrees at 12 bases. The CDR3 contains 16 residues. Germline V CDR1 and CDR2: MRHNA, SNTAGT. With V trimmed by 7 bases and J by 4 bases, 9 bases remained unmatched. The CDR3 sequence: CASTPSTSGGPDTQYF. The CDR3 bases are TGTGCCAGCACTCCCTCGACTAGCGGGGGCCCAGATACGCAGTATTTT.

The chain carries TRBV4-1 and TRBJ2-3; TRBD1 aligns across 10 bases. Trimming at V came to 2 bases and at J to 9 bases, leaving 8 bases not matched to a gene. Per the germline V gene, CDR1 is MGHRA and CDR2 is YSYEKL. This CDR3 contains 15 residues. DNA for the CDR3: TGCGCCAGCAGCCAACCTGCCCGGGACAGGGGAACGCAGTATTTT. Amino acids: CASSQPARDRGTQYF.

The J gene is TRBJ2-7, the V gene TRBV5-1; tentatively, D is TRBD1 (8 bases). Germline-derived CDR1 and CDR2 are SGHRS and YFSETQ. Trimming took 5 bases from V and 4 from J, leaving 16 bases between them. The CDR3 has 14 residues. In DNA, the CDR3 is TGCGCCAGCAGACCCGGACAGGGAGGGTACGAGCAGTACTTC. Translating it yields CASRPGQGGYEQYF.

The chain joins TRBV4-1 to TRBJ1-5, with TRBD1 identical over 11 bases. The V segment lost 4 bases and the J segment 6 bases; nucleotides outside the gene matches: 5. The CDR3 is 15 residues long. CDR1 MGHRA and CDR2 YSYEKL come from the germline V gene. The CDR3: CASSPGQGASQPQHF. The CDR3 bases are TGCGCCAGCAGCCCCGGACAGGGGGCAAGTCAGCCCCAGCATTTT.

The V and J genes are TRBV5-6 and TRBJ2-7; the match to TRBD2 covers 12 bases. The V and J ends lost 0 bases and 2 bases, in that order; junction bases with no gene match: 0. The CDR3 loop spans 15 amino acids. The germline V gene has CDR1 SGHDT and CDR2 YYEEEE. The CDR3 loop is CASSLGLAGAYEQYF. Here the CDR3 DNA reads TGTGCCAGCAGCTTGGGACTAGCGGGGGCCTACGAGCAGTACTTC.

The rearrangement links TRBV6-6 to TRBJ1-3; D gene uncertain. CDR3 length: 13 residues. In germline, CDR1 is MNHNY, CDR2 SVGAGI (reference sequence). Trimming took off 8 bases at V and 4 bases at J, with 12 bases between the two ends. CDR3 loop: CASLVAGGNTIYF. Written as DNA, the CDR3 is TGTGCCAGCTTAGTGGCGGGGGGAAACACCATATATTTT.